Below are 17 T cell receptor beta chains sequenced from a single sample in a study of blood T cell repertoires in COVID-19. Sequenced by immunoSEQ multiplex PCR; TCRdb stores in-frame clones only, minus some. The sample contains over 200,000 clones, nearly 90% of which appear only once. The sequenced material came from peripheral blood. These TCRs come from a young woman who had recovered from COVID-19.

This clone was seen a handful of times. The V call is TRBV7-9, the J call TRBJ2-5; no firm D call. The V and J ends lost 2 bases and 1 base respectively, with 5 bases between them. The germline V gene has CDR1 SEHNR and CDR2 FQNEAQ (reference sequence). This CDR3 spans 13 amino acids. This CDR3 is CASSLNIQETQYF. CDR3 bases: TGTGCCAGCAGCTTAAATATCCAAGAGACCCAGTACTTC.

This rearrangement joins TRBV19 to TRBJ2-1, with a tentative D call TRBD1 (6 bases). CDR1 LNHDA and CDR2 SQIVND come from the germline V gene (reference sequence). The CDR3 consists of 11 residues. V lost 3 bases, J lost 13 bases, and 10 bases lay in between. Here the CDR3 reads CASSILGHQFF. CDR3 nucleotide sequence: TGTGCCAGTAGTATTTTGGGACATCAGTTCTTC.

The V and J genes are TRBV2 and TRBJ1-4, with D maybe TRBD1 (6 bases). Germline CDR1 reads SNHLY; CDR2 reads FYNNEI. V gave up 4 bases and J gave up 8 bases, with 11 bases separating them. The CDR3 consists of 13 residues. CDR3 sequence (DNA): TGTGCCAGCAGTGGAACAGGGAACGAAAAACTGTTTTTT. This translates into CASSGTGNEKLFF.

This chain links TRBV5-8 with TRBJ1-2; TRBD1 matches 8 bases. Germline V gene data show CDR1 as SGHTS and CDR2 as YDEGEE. The CDR3 sequence is 14 residues long. Trimming cost V 3 bases and J 4 bases; bases outside gene matches: 5. The CDR3 sequence is CASSYGQGPYGYTF. CDR3 sequence (DNA): TGTGCCAGCAGCTATGGACAGGGACCCTATGGCTACACCTTC.

The V and J genes are TRBV30 and TRBJ1-1; D gene uncertain. Per germline, CDR1 GTSNPN and CDR2 SVGIG (reference sequence). The V gene lost 2 bases and the J gene lost 0 bases, with 7 bases spanning the gap. This CDR3 spans 13 amino acids. The CDR3 coding sequence is TGTGCCTGGAGTCGACAAGTGAACACTGAAGCTTTCTTT. This gives the protein CAWSRQVNTEAFF.

This chain joins TRBV30 and TRBJ1-4; a possible D gene is TRBD1 (6 bases). The CDR3 extends over 18 amino acids. Trimming pared 0 bases from V and 4 bases from J, leaving 21 bases between. Germline CDR1 reads GTSNPN; CDR2 reads SVGIG (reference sequence). The DNA of the CDR3 is TGTGCCTGGAGTGTACATCGGATCGGGGGGCTCGATAATGAAAAACTGTTTTTT. Protein sequence: CAWSVHRIGGLDNEKLFF.

V and J are TRBV19 and TRBJ2-5; TRBD1 is a possible D gene (6 bases). V was pared by 3 bases and J by 5 bases, with 7 bases between. The CDR3 covers 12 residues. The germline gives CDR1 LNHDA, CDR2 SQIVND (reference sequence). The chain's CDR3 is CASSIQGETQYF. CDR3 sequence (DNA): TGTGCCAGTAGTATTCAGGGGGAGACCCAGTACTTC.

The rearrangement joins TRBV9 to TRBJ1-5; D uncertain. CDR3 size: 15 residues. Germline CDR1 is SGDLS and CDR2 is YYNGEE. V was trimmed by 0 bases and J by 0 bases, leaving 7 bases between them. CDR3 DNA: TGTGCCAGCAGCGTAGCAGGCTATAGCAATCAGCCCCAGCATTTT. This codes for CASSVAGYSNQPQHF. Using reference TRBV9 and TRBJ1-5 for the parts outside the CDR3, the full variable domain is DSGVTQTPKHLITATGQRVTLRCSPRSGDLSVYWYQQSLDQGLQFLIQYYNGEERAKGNILERFSAQQFPDLHSELNLSSLELGDSALYFCASSVAGYSNQPQHFGDGTRLSIL.

This clone was observed a single time. This sequence joins TRBV5-1 and TRBJ2-4; 11 bases agree with TRBD2. V was pared by 0 bases and J by 8 bases, with 7 bases of the junction left unmatched. The CDR3 contains 16 residues. Germline CDR1 and CDR2: SGHRS and YFSETQ. CDR3 DNA: TGCGCCAGCAGCTTGGGACTAGCGGGGCGGGGAGACATTCAGTACTTC. Encoded protein: CASSLGLAGRGDIQYF.

This sequence joins TRBV24-1 and TRBJ1-5, with a tentative D call TRBD1 (5 bases). V dropped 0 bases and J dropped 10 bases, with 9 bases sitting between them. The CDR3 runs 13 residues. The germline gives CDR1 KGHDR, CDR2 SFDVKD. CDR3 coding DNA: TGTGCCACCAGTGATTTGCAGGGTATCCCCCAGCATTTT. It specifies CATSDLQGIPQHF.

The chain carries TRBV5-1 and TRBJ1-5; 9 positions match TRBD1. J gave up 4 bases and V 8 bases, and 10 bases lay outside the gene matches. The CDR3 length is 15 residues. From germline, CDR1 is SGHRS and CDR2 YFSETQ. The DNA of the CDR3 is TGCGCCAGAGGAACAGGACAGGGGAAAAATCAGCCCCAGCATTTT. Encoded protein: CARGTGQGKNQPQHF. The variable domain in full, completed from reference TRBV5-1 and TRBJ1-5, reads KAGVTQTPRYLIKTRGQQVTLSCSPISGHRSVSWYQQTPGQGLQFLFEYFSETQRNKGNFPGRFSGRQFSNSRSEMNVSTLELGDSALYLCARGTGQGKNQPQHFGDGTRLSIL.

The genes are TRBV12-3 or TRBV12-4 and TRBJ2-5; D is undetermined. Trimming cost V 3 bases and J 4 bases, with 9 bases left between them. The CDR3 contains 13 residues. The CDR3 sequence is CASSFPNRETQYF. CDR3 in DNA: TGTGCCAGCAGTTTCCCCAATAGAGAGACCCAGTACTTC.

The chain is built from TRBV5-1 and TRBJ2-7; 7 positions match TRBD2. CDR1 is SGHRS and CDR2 is YFSETQ in the germline V gene. The J segment lost 7 bases and the V segment lost 3 bases, leaving 10 bases of the junction unmatched. This CDR3 is 14 amino acids long. This chain's CDR3 is CASSSGGHSGEQYF. DNA for the CDR3: TGCGCCAGCAGCTCGGGAGGACACTCCGGGGAGCAGTACTTC. Based on the CDR3 plus reference TRBV5-1 and TRBJ2-7, the full variable domain is KAGVTQTPRYLIKTRGQQVTLSCSPISGHRSVSWYQQTPGQGLQFLFEYFSETQRNKGNFPGRFSGRQFSNSRSEMNVSTLELGDSALYLCASSSGGHSGEQYFGPGTRLTVT.

V usage is TRBV3-1 (or the pseudogene TRBV3-2) and J usage is TRBJ2-1, with D possibly being TRBD2 (6 bases). Deletions cut 4 bases from V and 4 bases from J, with 11 bases between. The germline V gene has CDR1 LGHDT and CDR2 YNNKEL (reference sequence). This CDR3 has 14 amino acids. The CDR3 sequence is CASSLGTFYNEQFF. The DNA for the CDR3 is TGTGCCAGCAGCCTCGGGACTTTTTACAATGAGCAGTTCTTC.

J is TRBJ2-3 and V is TRBV14; 7 bases align to TRBD1. In germline, CDR1 is SGHDN, CDR2 FVKESK. With 0 bases clipped from V and 0 bases from J, the junction kept 3 bases outside the gene matches. The CDR3 contains 16 residues. The CDR3 protein is CASSQDGTASTDTQYF. CDR3 bases: TGTGCCAGCAGCCAAGATGGGACAGCGAGCACAGATACGCAGTATTTT.

This clone was recorded a few times. Other nucleotide sequences from this sample produce the same CDR3. The CDR3 DNA follows: TGTGCCATCAGTGAGAGAGTAGACACCTACGAGCAGTACTTC. The encoded protein is CAISERVDTYEQYF. The chain uses TRBV10-3 and TRBJ2-7; D remains ambiguous. The germline CDR1 and CDR2 sequences are ENHRY and SYGVKD. Trimming stripped 2 bases from V and 2 bases from J, with 10 bases between. This CDR3 is 14 amino acids long.

The rearrangement links TRBV5-6 to TRBJ1-6, with D unresolved. V lost 2 bases and J 7 bases, leaving 13 bases between the germline ends. CDR3 size: 15 residues. In germline, CDR1 is SGHDT, CDR2 YYEEEE. In nucleotides, the CDR3 is TGTGCCAGCAGCTTCCTACCTAGCTCAAATTCACCCCTCCACTTT. Translated: CASSFLPSSNSPLHF.